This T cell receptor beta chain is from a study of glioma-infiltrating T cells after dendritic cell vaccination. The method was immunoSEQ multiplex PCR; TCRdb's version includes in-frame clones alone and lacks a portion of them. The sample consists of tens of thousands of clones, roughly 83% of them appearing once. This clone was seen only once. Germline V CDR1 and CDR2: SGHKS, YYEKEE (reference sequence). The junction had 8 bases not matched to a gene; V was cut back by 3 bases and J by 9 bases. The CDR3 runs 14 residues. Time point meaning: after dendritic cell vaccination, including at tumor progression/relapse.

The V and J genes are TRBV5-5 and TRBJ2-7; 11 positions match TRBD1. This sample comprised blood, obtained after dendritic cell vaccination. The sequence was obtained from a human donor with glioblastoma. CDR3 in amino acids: CASSSGTGGAGQYF. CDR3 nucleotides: TGTGCCAGCAGCTCCGGGACAGGGGGAGCTGGGCAGTACTTC.